Listed here are 7 T cell receptor beta chains from one sample, sequenced in a study of cytomegalovirus exposure and HLA in healthy donors (dated by TCRdb to the late 2010s). The method was the immunoSEQ multiplex PCR assay. For the multiplex PCR, a mixture combining 60 forward primers for TCR Vbeta segments and 13 reverse primers for TCR Jbeta segments was used. TCRdb's version of the immuneACCESS table is confined to in-frame rearrangements and falls short of the full clone set. An unresolved V gene accounts for under half of the shortfall where checked; the remainder is of unknown origin. This sample's clone table shows about 79,000 clones. The leading ten clones occupy approximately 4.2% of the sample. Material: PBMCs. The receptors originated from a young man in good health and CMV-seronegative.

This chain joins TRBV7-6 and TRBJ1-1; D remains ambiguous. This CDR3 contains 14 residues. The V end was cut by 1 base, the J end by 1 base, with 7 bases between. The germline V gene encodes CDR1 SGHVS and CDR2 FNYEAQ. In DNA, the CDR3 is TGTGCCAGCAGCTTAGGGTTGAGGAACACTGAAGCTTTCTTT. Its protein is CASSLGLRNTEAFF.

J is TRBJ1-2 and V is TRBV15, with TRBD1 matching over 7 bases. The CDR3 contains 17 residues. After removal of 1 base from V and 0 bases from J, the junction contained 8 bases not matched to a gene. Germline CDR1 reads LNHNV; CDR2 reads YYDKDF (reference sequence). In DNA form, the CDR3 reads TGTGCCACCAGCAGAGGCTTCCGACAGGGCTCTAACTATGGCTACACCTTC. Its protein product is CATSRGFRQGSNYGYTF.

This chain connects TRBV18 to TRBJ2-6, with 8 bases identical to TRBD1. The CDR3 is made up of 14 amino acids. Trimming cost V 5 bases and J 8 bases; bases outside gene matches: 5. Germline V CDR1 and CDR2: KGHSH, LQKENI. CDR3 coding DNA: TGTGCCAGCTCAGAAGGACAGGGTACCAACGTCCTGACTTTC. Amino acid sequence: CASSEGQGTNVLTF.

The chain recombines TRBV2 with TRBJ2-1; no firm D call. The germline V gene encodes CDR1 SNHLY and CDR2 FYNNEI. V shed 2 bases and J shed 10 bases, with 9 bases lying between them. The CDR3 covers 12 residues. CDR3 nucleotides: TGTGCCAGCAGTGAAACGATCGGGGAGCAGTTCTTC. Amino acids: CASSETIGEQFF.

This chain uses TRBV20-1 with TRBJ1-2; D perhaps matches TRBD1 (5 bases). The length of the CDR3 is 11 residues. V lost 8 bases to trimming and J lost 4 bases, with 11 bases between them. Germline V gene data show CDR1 as DFQATT and CDR2 as SNEGSKA (reference sequence). CDR3 protein: CSTDRFYGYTF. As DNA, the CDR3 is TGCAGTACTGACAGATTCTATGGCTACACCTTC.

This chain uses TRBV19 with TRBJ1-1, with a tentative D call TRBD1 (5 bases). The CDR3 consists of 16 residues. Germline V lookup: CDR1 LNHDA, CDR2 SQIVND (reference sequence). V was trimmed by 3 bases and J by 7 bases, leaving 21 bases between them. DNA for the CDR3: TGTGCCAGTAGTATCCTGGAAGCGGGACCGGGTGGTGAAGCTTTCTTT. Encoded protein: CASSILEAGPGGEAFF.

The rearrangement uses TRBV29-1 and TRBJ2-5, with 10 positions matching TRBD2. The germline V gene encodes CDR1 SQVTM and CDR2 ANQGSEA. This CDR3 is 15 amino acids long. V gave up 5 bases and J gave up 3 bases; unmatched junction bases: 9. Written as DNA, the CDR3 is TGCAGCGTTTTTCTAGCGGGAGATGGTAAAGAGACCCAGTACTTC. It encodes CSVFLAGDGKETQYF. The whole variable domain, filled in from reference TRBV29-1 and TRBJ2-5, reads SAVISQKPSRDICQRGTSLTIQCQVDSQVTMMFWYRQQPGQSLTLIATANQGSEATYESGFVIDKFPISRPNLTFSTLTVSNMSPEDSSIYLCSVFLAGDGKETQYFGPGTRLLVL.